Detailed here is one TCR beta chain. Authors' data handling: Nucleated cell number was recorded as an estimate derived from reference gene primer amplification. Produced via immunoSEQ multiplex PCR; TCRdb's table is partial and in-frame only. V and J calls and clone size follow that table, whereas D and trimming were derived from the DNA. The sample lists about 200,000 clones; approximately 84% were seen once. The V gene end was trimmed by 4 bases and the J gene end by 4 bases; junction bases not matched to a gene: 6. The germline gives CDR1 MDHEN, CDR2 SYDVKM. The CDR3 runs 14 residues. These data are taken from a study of blood T cell repertoires in COVID-19. As for the study in general: The samples span acute and convalescent COVID-19 from the United States, Italy and Spain. PBMCs, B-cell-depleted T cells, or T cells were the source of the cDNA or gDNA that made up the material.

The V call is TRBV28, the J call TRBJ1-2; 7 bases align to TRBD1. Sequencing input: peripheral blood. The clonotype originates from a woman older than 75 with acute or convalescent COVID-19. CDR3 sequence: CASSSLTGTYGYTF. The CDR3 DNA is TGTGCCAGCAGTTCCTTGACAGGGACCTATGGCTACACCTTC.